The rows below give T cell receptor beta chains drawn from one sample of a study of cytomegalovirus exposure and HLA in healthy donors. The table came from immunoSEQ multiplex PCR; TCRdb's copy has only in-frame clones and leaves some out. The sample holds roughly 60,000 clones, roughly 96% seen once. The sample consisted of PBMCs. These receptors all stem from a man between 18 and 35 years old in good health and CMV-seronegative. Each CDR3 is given with its conserved first and last residue. A D gene is named only where the DNA matches it firmly. Only part of the rows carry a size: once, few, many, or a class if the clone is expanded.

clone size	V gene	D gene	J gene	CDR3 protein	CDR3 DNA
NA	TRBV15	TRBD1	TRBJ1-5	CATSRAGTGGYSIDQPQHF	TGTGCCACCAGCAGGGCCGGGACAGGGGGATATAGCATCGATCAGCCCCAGCATTTT
NA	TRBV27	TRBD1	TRBJ1-2	CASSRGQGWFLGGYTF	TGTGCCAGCAGTCGAGGACAGGGCTGGTTCCTAGGTGGCTACACCTTC
NA	TRBV7-9	NA	TRBJ2-5	CASSLTSGQETQYF	TGTGCCAGCAGCTTAACAAGCGGTCAAGAGACCCAGTACTTC
NA	TRBV25-1	NA	TRBJ2-7	CASSDPSGDYEQYF	TGTGCCAGCAGCGACCCCAGCGGAGACTACGAGCAGTACTTC
few	TRBV5-5	TRBD2	TRBJ2-7	CASSLLHLRESHEQYF	TGTGCCAGCAGCTTGTTGCATTTGCGGGAGTCCCACGAGCAGTACTTC
NA	TRBV6-1	TRBD2	TRBJ2-3	CASSEASGRAADTQYF	TGTGCCAGCAGTGAAGCTAGCGGGAGGGCCGCAGATACGCAGTATTTT
NA	TRBV19	TRBD1	TRBJ1-3	CASSALDRDYGNTIYF	TGTGCCAGTAGCGCCCTCGACAGGGATTATGGAAACACCATATATTTT
NA	TRBV6-5	TRBD1	TRBJ2-7	CASSTYGTGEYEQYF	TGTGCCAGCAGCACTTACGGGACAGGGGAGTACGAGCAGTACTTC
NA	TRBV6-5	NA	TRBJ2-1	CASSYFQTGNEQFF	TGTGCCAGCAGTTACTTCCAGACGGGGAATGAGCAGTTCTTC
NA	TRBV10-3	TRBD1	TRBJ2-7	CATGTGYEQYF	TGTGCCACCGGGACAGGTTACGAGCAGTACTTC
NA	TRBV28	TRBD1	TRBJ1-1	CASSPRTGTGTEAFF	TGTGCCAGCAGTCCGCGGACAGGGACCGGCACTGAAGCTTTCTTT
NA	TRBV5-1	TRBD1	TRBJ2-7	CASSLVGQNYEQYF	TGCGCCAGCAGCTTGGTGGGACAGAACTACGAGCAGTACTTC
once	TRBV7-7	TRBD1	TRBJ2-1	CASSLGDSPYNEQFF	TGTGCTAGCAGCTTAGGGGACAGTCCCTACAATGAGCAGTTCTTC
NA	TRBV6-6	NA	TRBJ1-5	CASSFTQMSSNQPQHF	TGTGCCAGCAGTTTCACCCAGATGTCCTCCAATCAGCCCCAGCATTTT
NA	TRBV6-5	NA	TRBJ2-2	CASSESTGELFF	TGTGCCAGCAGCGAGTCCACCGGGGAGCTGTTTTTT
NA	TRBV6-1	TRBD1	TRBJ2-7	CASSPTGTESYEQYF	TGTGCCAGCAGTCCGACCGGGACAGAGAGCTACGAGCAGTACTTC
NA	TRBV29-1	TRBD2	TRBJ2-3	CSGILAGTGATDTQYF	TGCAGCGGGATACTAGCGGGGACAGGAGCGACAGATACGCAGTATTTT
once	TRBV18	TRBD1	TRBJ2-6	CASSPYTGAAGANVLTF	TGTGCCAGCTCACCATACACAGGGGCAGCTGGGGCCAACGTCCTGACTTTC
NA	TRBV19	TRBD1	TRBJ2-7	CASSIGQGSYEQYF	TGTGCCAGTAGTATAGGACAGGGATCCTACGAGCAGTACTTC
NA	TRBV9	TRBD1	TRBJ1-1	CASSVVPGQGAPNTEAFF	TGTGCCAGCAGCGTAGTGCCGGGACAGGGGGCCCCGAACACTGAAGCTTTCTTT
NA	TRBV27	NA	TRBJ1-1	CASSSGNTEAFF	TGTGCCAGCAGTTCAGGGAACACTGAAGCTTTCTTT
NA	TRBV19	NA	TRBJ2-3	CASSRASDGFTDTQYF	TGTGCCAGTAGTAGAGCAAGCGATGGATTCACAGATACGCAGTATTTT
NA	TRBV27	TRBD2	TRBJ2-1	CASRVLGTTSYNEQFF	TGTGCCAGCAGAGTCTTGGGGACTACATCCTACAATGAGCAGTTCTTC
NA	TRBV6-1	NA	TRBJ1-5	CASSTEYNQPQHF	TGTGCCAGCAGTACAGAATACAATCAGCCCCAGCATTTT
NA	TRBV29-1	TRBD1	TRBJ2-7	CSVLFGTGSRHSEQYF	TGCAGCGTTTTGTTTGGGACAGGCAGCCGTCACAGCGAGCAGTACTTC
NA	TRBV11-2	TRBD1	TRBJ2-7	CASSLGRGPYEQYF	TGTGCCAGCAGCTTAGGCAGGGGGCCGTACGAGCAGTACTTC
once	TRBV10-3	TRBD1	TRBJ2-3	CAIANGTGVYF	TGTGCCATCGCGAACGGGACAGGCGTATATTTT
NA	TRBV4-1	TRBD1	TRBJ1-5	CASSQGGTGGVDQPQHF	TGCGCCAGCAGCCAAGGAGGGACAGGGGGCGTAGATCAGCCCCAGCATTTT
NA	TRBV28	TRBD1	TRBJ2-3	CASNTGVAQYF	TGTGCCAGCAATACAGGGGTTGCGCAGTATTTT
NA	TRBV2	NA	TRBJ1-5	CASKELSNQPQHF	TGTGCCAGCAAGGAGCTCAGCAATCAGCCCCAGCATTTT
NA	TRBV29-1	NA	TRBJ2-7	CSAETSGYEQYF	TGCAGCGCCGAAACGAGCGGGTACGAGCAGTACTTC
once	TRBV5-1	TRBD1	TRBJ2-7	CASSLVPTGATYEQYF	TGCGCCAGCAGCTTGGTGCCGACAGGGGCCACCTACGAGCAGTACTTC
NA	TRBV6-6	NA	TRBJ1-5	CASSPGLQGNQPQHF	TGTGCCAGCAGCCCTGGGTTACAGGGCAATCAGCCCCAGCATTTT
medium-sized	TRBV10-1	TRBD1	TRBJ1-2	CASSYRGEGLDYGYTF	TGCGCCAGCAGCTACAGGGGAGAGGGGCTAGACTATGGCTACACCTTC
NA	TRBV5-1	TRBD1	TRBJ2-2	CASSTVSRQGATGELFF	TGCGCCAGCAGCACCGTCTCTAGACAGGGGGCTACCGGGGAGCTGTTTTTT
NA	TRBV6-1	NA	TRBJ2-5	CASSGGSRETQYF	TGTGCCAGCAGTGGTGGGAGCCGAGAGACCCAGTACTTC
NA	TRBV4-1	TRBD2	TRBJ2-7	CASSQLNDLAGPSSYEQYF	TGCGCCAGCAGCCAACTGAACGACTTAGCGGGTCCGAGCTCCTACGAGCAGTACTTC
NA	TRBV25-1	TRBD2	TRBJ2-1	CASSPGGGSANEQFF	TGTGCCAGCAGCCCTGGGGGGGGTTCGGCCAATGAGCAGTTCTTC
NA	TRBV28	TRBD2	TRBJ2-7	CASSLPGGPIPYEQYF	TGTGCCAGCAGTTTACCGGGAGGGCCGATCCCCTACGAGCAGTACTTC
NA	TRBV27	NA	TRBJ1-1	CASSLVTESEAFF	TGTGCCAGCAGTTTAGTGACGGAGAGTGAAGCTTTCTTT
NA	TRBV4-3	NA	TRBJ1-2	CASSQAQGSDGYTF	TGCGCCAGCAGCCAAGCACAGGGATCGGATGGCTACACCTTC
NA	TRBV21-1	NA	TRBJ2-1	CASSNCPGGLNEQFF	TGTGCCAGCAGCAATTGTCCAGGGGGACTCAACGAGCAGTTCTTC
NA	TRBV5-1	TRBD1	TRBJ1-4	CASSPAPTGRVEKLFF	TGCGCCAGCAGCCCAGCCCCGACAGGGCGCGTTGAAAAACTGTTTTTT
once	TRBV6-4	TRBD1	TRBJ1-2	CASARMGTDRVGYTF	TGTGCCAGCGCCCGAATGGGGACGGACAGGGTTGGCTACACCTTC
NA	TRBV2	NA	TRBJ2-6	CASRSRLSGANVLTF	TGTGCCAGCAGGTCCAGACTCTCTGGGGCCAACGTCCTGACTTTC
NA	TRBV5-1	NA	TRBJ2-3	CASSSSTDTQYF	TGCGCCAGCAGCTCCTCTACAGATACGCAGTATTTT
NA	TRBV27	NA	TRBJ1-5	CASSLRGNQPQHF	TGTGCCAGCAGTTTGCGCGGCAATCAGCCCCAGCATTTT
NA	TRBV27	TRBD1	TRBJ2-1	CASSLPRYGTAHNEQFF	TGTGCCAGCAGTTTGCCTAGGTACGGGACAGCTCACAATGAGCAGTTCTTC